The clone carrying this T cell receptor beta chain was detected a few times. This entry belongs to a study of CD8 T cells in Susac syndrome. The V gene lost 8 bases and the J gene lost 3 bases, with 18 bases spanning the gap. Germline V gives CDR1 SEHNR, CDR2 FQNEAQ (reference sequence). CDR3 length: 15 amino acids. An input of 0.5 to 1 ug of RNA was subjected to reverse transcription using random hexamers. With immunoSEQ multiplex PCR, TCR beta CDR3 was amplified across 54 Vbeta and 13 Jbeta. TCRdb passed the immunoSEQ multiplex PCR reads through MiXCR, listing each CDR3 protein once. The sample records 300,000 to 350,000 distinct CDR3 sequences, roughly nine tenths being singletons. CD8+ and CD4+ T cells from blood underwent TCR beta sequencing. The multiple sclerosis controls were treatment-naive patients affected by stable or active relapsing-remitting disease.

V usage is TRBV7-9 and J usage is TRBJ2-3; D may match TRBD1 or TRBD2 (5 bases each). Sequenced sample: CD4+ T cells from PBMCs. This receptor was taken from a human donor with multiple sclerosis. The CDR3: CASLGRRVVTDTQYF. The CDR3 DNA is TGTGCCAGCCTGGGACGCAGGGTCGTTACAGATACGCAGTATTTT.